One sample yielded the 5 T cell receptor beta chains listed below, sequenced in a study of T cell responses to AZD1222 COVID-19 vaccine. TCRdb's table, derived via immunoSEQ multiplex PCR, lists solely in-frame clones and lacks some. The data show some 150,000 clones, with about nine tenths seen just once and approximately 2.7% held by the top ten. Here the sequenced sample was peripheral blood, taken on day 0 of MenACWY control vaccination. These receptors came from an adult in good health.

The chain combines TRBV19 with TRBJ2-7, with D maybe TRBD1 (6 bases). The V gene's germline CDR1 is LNHDA and CDR2 SQIVND (reference sequence). The CDR3 has 13 amino acids. Trimming took 6 bases from V and 2 from J, leaving 11 bases between them. Written as DNA, the CDR3 is TGTGCCAGTAGCCGGACAGCTACCTACGAGCAGTACTTC. Protein: CASSRTATYEQYF.

V usage is TRBV28 and J usage is TRBJ1-2; D might be TRBD1 (6 bases). The CDR3 sequence is 13 residues long. V was trimmed by 6 bases and J by 4 bases, leaving 12 bases between them. Germline V gene data show CDR1 as MDHEN and CDR2 as SYDVKM. The CDR3 sequence is CASSYRASYGYTF. The DNA for the CDR3 is TGTGCCAGCAGCTACAGGGCAAGCTATGGCTACACCTTC.

The rearrangement links TRBV19 to TRBJ2-3; TRBD2 matches at 8 bases. The CDR3 runs 14 residues. V dropped 0 bases and J dropped 8; count of bases not matched to a gene: 4. CDR1 LNHDA and CDR2 SQIVND come from the germline V gene (reference sequence). The CDR3 nucleotides read TGTGCCAGTAGTATAGACGGGAGGGCCTCTACGCAGTATTTT. Protein: CASSIDGRASTQYF.

The chain uses TRBV7-2 and TRBJ2-3; D may be TRBD1 (6 bases). Germline assignment: CDR1 SGHTA and CDR2 FQGNSA. The V end was cut by 5 bases, the J end by 2 bases, with 14 bases between. The CDR3 is 15 amino acids. CDR3 amino acids: CASSPDRSYTDTQYF. The CDR3 DNA sequence: TGTGCCAGCAGCCCTGACAGGTCATACACAGATACGCAGTATTTT.

The sample holds one count of this clone. The CDR3 region is CASSDRGDNSPLHF. As DNA, the CDR3 is TGTGCCAGCAGTGACAGGGGGGATAATTCACCCCTCCACTTT. The chain combines TRBV6-1 with TRBJ1-6, with 7 nucleotides matching TRBD1. CDR3 length: 14 amino acids. After removal of 3 bases from V and 5 bases from J, the junction contained 1 base not matched to a gene. Germline assignment: CDR1 MNHNS and CDR2 SASEGT.